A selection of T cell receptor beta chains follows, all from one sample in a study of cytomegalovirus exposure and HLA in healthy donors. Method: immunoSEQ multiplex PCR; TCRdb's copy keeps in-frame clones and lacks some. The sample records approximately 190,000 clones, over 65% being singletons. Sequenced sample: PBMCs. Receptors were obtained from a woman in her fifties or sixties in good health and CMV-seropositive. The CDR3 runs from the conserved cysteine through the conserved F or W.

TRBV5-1 CASTRGGLETQYF
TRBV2 CASSTTGPATNEKLFF
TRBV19 CASGTVYEQYF
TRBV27 CASSPDRGYGYTF
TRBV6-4 CASSLSGGNTQYF
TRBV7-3 CASRGRSAEAFF
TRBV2 CASSENRVGRGYTF
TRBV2 CATSRDRLMSGANVLTF
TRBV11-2 CASSLGRRVETQYF
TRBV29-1 CSVVGQGYGYTF
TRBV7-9 CASSFAGAAEAFF
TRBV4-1 CASSLDPGQGFNEQFF
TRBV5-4 CASSLEQGNSPLHF
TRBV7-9 CASSGGGPISGNTIYF
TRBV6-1 CASSTEQGAAEQFF
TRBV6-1 CASSPPQGWSTEAFF
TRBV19 CASSLDRPGENTEAFF
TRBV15 CATSREPGNYGYTF
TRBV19 CASSLEGLTHQPQHF
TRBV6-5 CASSPGSEETQYF
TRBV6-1 CASRTGQGDTDTQYF
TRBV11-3 CASSQGVAGGTQYF
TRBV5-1 CASSLDDSYGYTF
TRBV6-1 CASSEYVAVEQYF
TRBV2 CASGFGQPETQYF
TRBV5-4 CASSLSGGQETQYF
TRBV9 CASSVGGTGNQPQHF
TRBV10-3 CAISEMGGGPLYNEQFF
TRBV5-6 CASSPGLAGIYNEQFF
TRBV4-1 CASSQRTGSDYGYTF
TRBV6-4 CASSATTGGITEAFF
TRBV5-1 CASSSQGWNTGELFF
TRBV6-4 CASVVAGVSGANVLTF
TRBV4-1 CASSQDLSGGFTEAFF
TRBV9 CASSVVQGATDTQYF
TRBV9 CASSPEEFPPKRTQYF
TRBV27 CASSLLTSTNEQFF
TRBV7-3 CASSPGAHNSPLHF
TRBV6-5 CASSQTGTGDGYTF
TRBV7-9 CASSPSRTGANTEAFF
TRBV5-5 CASRRNQGTEAFF